This TCR beta chain was sequenced in a study of response to subunit inactivated influenza vaccine. Per germline, CDR1 LGHNA and CDR2 YSLEER. The CDR3 covers 15 residues. V was pared by 0 bases and J by 14 bases, with 21 bases between. This clonotype was seen more than once but under ten times. TCRdb called the RT-PCR reads again in MiXCR, with one record for every CDR3 protein. In the table there are hundreds of thousands of distinct CDR3 sequences, about 25% of which are singletons. The material sequenced was CD4+ T cells sorted from PBMCs, taken roughly 5 days after vaccination. This receptor was obtained from a man aged 45 to 65 who received an inactivated influenza vaccine. The rearrangement uses TRBV4-3 and TRBJ2-3; no firm D call. This CDR3 reads CASSQDLYGQTVRYF. For the CDR3, the DNA is TGCGCCAGCAGCCAAGATCTGTACGGGCAGACCGTAAGGTATTTT.